The clone carrying this TCR beta chain was detected once. This entry comes from a study of blood T cell repertoires in COVID-19. Study-wide background: PBMCs, B-cell-depleted T cells, or T cells provided the cDNA or gDNA that made up the material.

As originally analysed: Amplified reference gene primers provided the basis for estimating nucleated cell counts. The assay was immunoSEQ multiplex PCR, and TCRdb's table has in-frame clones only and misses some. That table furnishes V, J and clone size, whereas the DNA furnished D and trimming. The sample has fewer than 60,000 clones, over 70% seen once; the top ten hold roughly 13%. Germline V CDR1 and CDR2: SGHNT, YYREEE (reference sequence). This CDR3 has 20 amino acids. Trimming took off 0 bases at V and 0 bases at J, with 21 bases between the two ends. Material for sequencing was peripheral blood. This TCR derives from a human donor with active COVID-19. The donor label of this sample is uncertain. J is TRBJ2-2 and V is TRBV5-4; D possibly corresponds to TRBD1 (8 bases). The CDR3 bases are TGTGCCAGCAGCTTGGGGACAGGGACGATTAGCGGGCCGAACACCGGGGAGCTGTTTTTT. Amino acids: CASSLGTGTISGPNTGELFF. The full variable domain, rest sourced from reference TRBV5-4 and TRBJ2-2, is ETGVTQSPTHLIKTRGQQVTLRCSSQSGHNTVSWYQQALGQGPQFIFQYYREEENGRGNFPPRFSGLQFPNYSSELNVNALELDDSALYLCASSLGTGTISGPNTGELFFGEGSRLTVL.